These 14 T cell receptor beta chains came from one sample sequenced in a study of blood T cell repertoires in COVID-19. The assay was immunoSEQ multiplex PCR, and TCRdb's table has in-frame clones only and misses some. The sample holds about 120,000 clones, 75% to 85% seen once. Sequenced input: peripheral blood. These receptors were collected from a woman older than 75 with acute or convalescent COVID-19.

The rearrangement uses TRBV18 and TRBJ1-2, with 9 bases identical to TRBD1. The CDR3 runs to 14 residues. Germline CDR1 is KGHSH and CDR2 is LQKENI. The J segment lost 4 bases and the V segment lost 2 bases, leaving 2 bases of the junction unmatched. CDR3 amino acids: CASSPGQGSYGYTF. CDR3 nucleotide sequence: TGTGCCAGCTCACCAGGACAGGGGTCCTATGGCTACACCTTC.

This chain joins TRBV10-3 and TRBJ2-1, with 8 nucleotides matching TRBD2. The CDR3 is 15 amino acids. Germline loops: CDR1 ENHRY, CDR2 SYGVKD. V shed 3 bases and J 9 bases; nucleotides not matched to a gene: 10. The CDR3 region has the DNA TGTGCCATCAGTGACCGAGCGGGGGAGGGGAGTGAGCAGTTCTTC. Translated, it gives CAISDRAGEGSEQFF.

The rearrangement joins TRBV6-2 or TRBV6-3 to TRBJ1-4; 7 nucleotides align to TRBD1. Germline lookup yields CDR1 MNHEY and CDR2 SVGEGT. V shed 5 bases, J shed 8 bases, and the junction held 8 bases outside the gene matches. The CDR3 extends over 14 amino acids. The CDR3 protein is CASSEGASREKLFF. As DNA, the CDR3 is TGTGCCAGCAGTGAGGGGGCCAGTCGGGAAAAACTGTTTTTT.

CDR3 loop: CAWSPNRDYGYTF. CDR3 DNA sequence: TGTGCCTGGAGTCCCAACAGGGACTATGGCTACACCTTC. This rearrangement joins TRBV30 to TRBJ1-2, with D possibly TRBD1 on 6 matching bases. The CDR3 is 13 residues long. V was pared by 2 bases and J by 3 bases, with 10 bases between. The germline gives CDR1 GTSNPN, CDR2 SVGIG (reference sequence).

The rearrangement links TRBV15 to TRBJ2-1; the D gene is possibly TRBD2 (6 bases). There are 15 residues in the CDR3. Germline loops: CDR1 LNHNV, CDR2 YYDKDF (reference sequence). The V end lost 10 bases, the J end lost 1 base, and 17 bases lay between the germline ends. The CDR3 DNA sequence: TGTGCCATCTCCGGGGGAGTGGGTTCCTACAATGAGCAGTTCTTC. This gives the protein CAISGGVGSYNEQFF.

The chain couples TRBV3-1 (or the pseudogene TRBV3-2) to TRBJ1-3; tentatively, D is TRBD1 (6 bases). V was shortened by 2 bases and J by 0 bases, with 11 bases between the two germline ends. The length of the CDR3 is 16 residues. Germline V gene lookup returns CDR1 LGHDT and CDR2 YNNKEL (reference sequence). This CDR3 is CASSQRTASSGNTIYF. In DNA form, the CDR3 reads TGTGCCAGCAGCCAAAGGACAGCGAGCTCTGGAAACACCATATATTTT.

This clone was detected only a few times. The chain combines TRBV3-1 (or the pseudogene TRBV3-2) with TRBJ1-1; a weak D match, TRBD1 (6 bases). The CDR3 loop spans 14 amino acids. Between the trimmed V and J ends, which lost 2 bases and 5 bases, there was a span of 12 bases. CDR1 is LGHDT, CDR2 YNNKEL, per germline (reference sequence). This CDR3 reads CASSQSGARTEAFF. CDR3 coding DNA: TGTGCCAGCAGCCAATCAGGGGCGCGGACTGAAGCTTTCTTT.

This clone was recorded only once. This sequence joins TRBV2 and TRBJ2-3; D possibly corresponds to TRBD2 (6 bases). The V gene's germline CDR1 is SNHLY and CDR2 FYNNEI. CDR3 length: 15 residues. V lost 7 bases and J 0 bases, leaving 14 bases between the germline ends. The CDR3 here is CASTLGDLSTDTQYF. CDR3 nucleotides: TGTGCCAGCACGTTGGGGGACTTGAGCACAGATACGCAGTATTTT.

There are a few counts of this clone. This chain connects TRBV29-1 to TRBJ2-2; 12 bases match TRBD2. This CDR3 is 15 amino acids long. Germline lookup yields CDR1 SQVTM and CDR2 ANQGSEA. Trimming took 7 bases from V and 4 from J; bases not matched to a gene: 7. CDR3 amino acids: CSAGTSGWGTGELFF. For the CDR3, the DNA is TGCAGCGCTGGGACTAGCGGGTGGGGCACCGGGGAGCTGTTTTTT.

The J gene is TRBJ1-1, the V gene TRBV4-3; 9 bases agree with TRBD1. Germline-derived CDR1 and CDR2 are LGHNA and YSLEER. CDR3 size: 16 residues. Trimming cost V 3 bases and J 3 bases; bases outside gene matches: 8. CDR3 amino acids: CASSQRDRVAYTEAFF. DNA for the CDR3: TGCGCCAGCAGCCAGCGGGACAGGGTTGCGTACACTGAAGCTTTCTTT.

DNA of the CDR3: TGTGCCAGCAGCGGGACAGGGGGCTACGAGCAGTACTTC. Amino acid sequence: CASSGTGGYEQYF. The chain links TRBV7-2 to TRBJ2-7; 11 bases line up with TRBD1. This CDR3 is built from 13 residues. Trimming cost V 5 bases and J 3 bases; bases outside gene matches: 0. Germline CDR1 reads SGHTA; CDR2 reads FQGNSA.

A single count supports this clone. V usage is TRBV5-1 and J usage is TRBJ2-2; D call uncertain. In germline, CDR1 is SGHRS, CDR2 YFSETQ. The CDR3 extends over 14 amino acids. The germline V and J ends were trimmed by 4 bases and 2 bases, with 9 bases remaining between them. The CDR3 DNA sequence: TGCGCCAGCAGCAGACAACCTAACACCGGGGAGCTGTTTTTT. It encodes CASSRQPNTGELFF.

The rearrangement links TRBV28 to TRBJ1-2; no firm D call. V was cut by 2 bases and J by 5 bases, with 18 bases left in between. CDR3 length: 16 amino acids. In germline, CDR1 is MDHEN, CDR2 SYDVKM. The CDR3 nucleotides are TGTGCCAGCAGTTTAATTACTCGGTACTTAGATTATGGCTACACCTTC. Encoded protein: CASSLITRYLDYGYTF.

The V gene is TRBV7-2, the J gene TRBJ2-5; 7 bases map to TRBD1. CDR1 is SGHTA and CDR2 is FQGNSA in the germline V gene. The V gene end was trimmed by 5 bases and the J gene end by 5 bases; junction bases not matched to a gene: 8. This CDR3 contains 14 residues. The CDR3: CASSRAGGWETQYF. The CDR3 nucleotides are TGTGCCAGCAGCAGAGCAGGGGGTTGGGAGACCCAGTACTTC.